One sample yielded the 21 T cell receptor beta chains listed below, sequenced in a study of T cells in Graves' hyperthyroidism and ophthalmopathy. RNA transcripts yielded amplified TCR beta CDR3 regions. Initially, a first-round RT-PCR of the TCR CDR3 employed the HTBI primer set. TCRdb re-derived calls from the multiplex PCR reads in MiXCR, one entry per CDR3 protein. In the table there are hundreds of thousands of distinct CDR3 sequences, roughly 14% of which are singletons. Material: blood. These TCRs come from a woman in her thirties or forties with Graves' ophthalmopathy.

This clonotype was seen repeatedly, ten times or more. The chain uses TRBV7-9 and TRBJ2-5; D gene uncertain. Trimming pared 1 base from V and 1 base from J, leaving 4 bases between. CDR3 length: 13 amino acids. Germline-derived CDR1 and CDR2 are SEHNR and FQNEAQ (reference sequence). The CDR3, as DNA: TGTGCCAGCAGCTTAGTTCCCCAAGAGACCCAGTACTTC. This encodes CASSLVPQETQYF.

This clonotype appeared many times. The chain has TRBV6-1 and TRBJ1-6; D is undetermined. In germline, CDR1 is MNHNS, CDR2 SASEGT. The ends were cut back, 5 bases at V and 0 bases at J, with 11 bases in the middle. The CDR3 has 16 residues. CDR3 residues: CASSLRLSSYNSPLHF. The CDR3 DNA reads as TGTGCCAGCAGTCTGCGGTTAAGCTCCTATAATTCACCCCTCCACTTT.

This clonotype was counted ten times or more. The J gene is TRBJ1-6, the V gene TRBV20-1; tentatively, D is TRBD1 (5 bases). Trimming pared 3 bases from V and 0 bases from J, leaving 9 bases between. Germline V gene sequence: CDR1 DFQATT, CDR2 SNEGSKA (reference sequence). The CDR3 has 15 amino acids. CDR3 protein: CSASAGTSYNSPLHF. CDR3 nucleotides: TGCAGTGCTAGTGCGGGGACCTCCTATAATTCACCCCTCCACTTT.

At least ten counts were recorded for this clonotype. The chain recombines TRBV6-1 with TRBJ1-2; D not certain. V was cut by 6 bases and J by 2 bases, with 7 bases left in between. Germline loops: CDR1 MNHNS, CDR2 SASEGT. This CDR3 contains 12 residues. The CDR3 DNA reads as TGTGCCAGCAGGGAGAGAAACTATGGCTACACCTTC. This gives the protein CASRERNYGYTF.

This chain connects TRBV12-3 or TRBV12-4 to TRBJ1-1; D remains ambiguous. Between the trimmed V and J ends, which lost 5 bases and 0 bases, there was a span of 16 bases. This CDR3 has 16 residues. The CDR3 region has the DNA TGTGCCAGCAGTCCCGACGGTAAGATCATGAACACTGAAGCTTTCTTT. Its protein product is CASSPDGKIMNTEAFF.

This chain connects TRBV12-3 or TRBV12-4 to TRBJ2-7, with D perhaps given as TRBD1 or TRBD2 (5 bases each). The CDR3 is 16 amino acids. V lost 4 bases and J lost 6, with 22 bases in between. The CDR3 region has the DNA TGTGCCAGCAGTTCGGCCGGGACCCCCCCAAGCGGCGAGCAGTACTTC. Protein product: CASSSAGTPPSGEQYF.

This clonotype was counted between two and nine times. The chain has TRBV6-1 and TRBJ2-5; D call uncertain. The germline V gene has CDR1 MNHNS and CDR2 SASEGT. Trimming stripped 2 bases from V and 0 bases from J, with 13 bases between. The CDR3 totals 16 residues. The CDR3 nucleotides are TGTGCCAGCAGTGAAATGGTCGTCGCTTACCAAGAGACCCAGTACTTC. The encoded protein is CASSEMVVAYQETQYF.

Ten or more counts support this clonotype. CDR3 amino acids: CASSLAGHYGYTF. In DNA form, the CDR3 reads TGTGCCAGCAGCTTAGCGGGGCACTATGGCTACACCTTC. The chain uses TRBV7-2 and TRBJ1-2, with D possibly being TRBD1 (5 bases). This CDR3 comprises 13 residues. Trimming shortened V by 0 bases and J by 3 bases, and 5 bases separated the two germline ends. From germline, CDR1 is SGHTA and CDR2 FQGNSA. Filled out from reference TRBV7-2 and TRBJ1-2, the complete variable domain reads GAGVSQSPSNKVTEKGKDVELRCDPISGHTALYWYRQSLGQGLEFLIYFQGNSAPDKSGLPSDRFSAERTGGSVSTLTIQRTQQEDSAVYLCASSLAGHYGYTFGSGTRLTVV.

This clonotype showed up just a few times. This chain uses TRBV11-2 with TRBJ1-2, with 9 bases identical to TRBD1. This CDR3 is built from 15 residues. V shed 5 bases, J shed 5 bases, and the junction held 9 bases outside the gene matches. CDR1 is SGHAT and CDR2 is FQNNGV in the germline V gene. The CDR3 loop reads CASSPTGGKSYGYTF. DNA of the CDR3: TGTGCCAGCAGCCCAACAGGGGGCAAGTCATATGGCTACACCTTC.

This rearrangement joins TRBV5-1 to TRBJ2-5; D gene ambiguous. The CDR3 spans 13 residues. Germline CDR1 SGHRS, CDR2 YFSETQ. The V and J ends lost 8 bases and 0 bases respectively, with 11 bases between them. CDR3 in DNA: TGCGCCAGTACGACGGAAAACCAAGAGACCCAGTACTTC. It is translated as CASTTENQETQYF.

The chain links TRBV29-1 to TRBJ1-5; D remains ambiguous. Germline CDR1 and CDR2: SQVTM and ANQGSEA. This CDR3 has 13 residues. V was pared by 2 bases and J by 2 bases, with 7 bases between. CDR3 in DNA: TGCAGCGTTGAATTAGAGCGCAATCAGCCCCAGCATTTT. Its translation is CSVELERNQPQHF.

This rearrangement joins TRBV6-1 to TRBJ2-4, with D unresolved. The CDR3 has 13 residues. The V and J ends lost 5 bases and 6 bases respectively, with 11 bases between them. Germline V gene lookup returns CDR1 MNHNS and CDR2 SASEGT. The CDR3 sequence is CASSQNQRNIQYF. CDR3 coding DNA: TGTGCCAGCAGTCAGAATCAGCGAAACATTCAGTACTTC.

This clonotype was seen at least ten times. The V and J genes are TRBV16 and TRBJ2-2; no definite D call. The V and J ends lost 4 bases and 1 base respectively, with 10 bases between them. Germline CDR1 reads KGHSY; CDR2 reads FQNENV. The CDR3 extends over 15 amino acids. CDR3 sequence reads: CASSPGVQNTGELFF. In DNA form, the CDR3 reads TGTGCCAGCAGCCCGGGCGTACAGAACACCGGGGAGCTGTTTTTT. The complete variable domain, with remaining parts taken from reference TRBV16 and TRBJ2-2, reads GEEVAQTPKHLVRGEGQKAKLYCAPIKGHSYVFWYQQVLKNEFKFLISFQNENVFDETGMPKERFSAKCLPNSPCSLEIQATKLEDSAVYFCASSPGVQNTGELFFGEGSRLTVL.

The rearrangement uses TRBV4-3 and TRBJ2-5; the D gene is possibly TRBD1 (5 bases). Per the germline V gene, CDR1 is LGHNA and CDR2 is YSLEER. The V end was cut by 1 base, the J end by 5 bases, with 14 bases between. The CDR3 has 15 amino acids. CDR3 protein: CASSQGAQPGETQYF. The DNA for the CDR3 is TGCGCCAGCAGCCAAGGGGCCCAACCAGGGGAGACCCAGTACTTC.

The chain combines TRBV28 with TRBJ2-7; D ambiguous. Germline V gene data show CDR1 as MDHEN and CDR2 as SYDVKM. The CDR3 runs to 13 residues. Trimming stripped 6 bases from V and 2 bases from J, with 11 bases between. The CDR3 sequence is CASSPTTPYEQYF. The CDR3 bases are TGTGCCAGCAGCCCCACTACTCCCTACGAGCAGTACTTC.

V usage is TRBV19 and J usage is TRBJ1-5, with a tentative D call TRBD1 (5 bases). The CDR3 spans 16 residues. CDR1 is LNHDA, CDR2 SQIVND, per germline (reference sequence). V was clipped by 4 bases and J by 2 bases, with 15 bases between them. CDR3 sequence (DNA): TGTGCCAGTAGTAACCCCCGCCAGGGTGGCAATCAGCCCCAGCATTTT. This translates into CASSNPRQGGNQPQHF.

The sample holds many counts of this clonotype. The V call is TRBV11-2, the J call TRBJ1-1; D is unclear. This CDR3 contains 15 residues. Germline CDR1 SGHAT, CDR2 FQNNGV. The ends were cut back, 0 bases at V and 0 bases at J, with 8 bases in the middle. In nucleotides, the CDR3 is TGTGCCAGCAGCTTAGATCGGGATCTGAACACTGAAGCTTTCTTT. Protein sequence: CASSLDRDLNTEAFF.

The chain joins TRBV28 to TRBJ2-7; no firm D call. Germline values: CDR1 MDHEN, CDR2 SYDVKM. The CDR3 totals 10 residues. Trimming shortened V by 10 bases and J by 2 bases, and 6 bases separated the two germline ends. CDR3 DNA: TGTGCCACAGGTCCCTACGAGCAGTACTTC. Residues: CATGPYEQYF.

This clonotype was found a few times. V gene TRBV7-9 combines with J gene TRBJ2-7; 7 positions agree with TRBD1. CDR1 and CDR2 (germline): SEHNR, FQNEAQ (reference sequence). The trim removed 2 bases at V and 6 bases at J, leaving 7 bases unmatched. The CDR3 consists of 14 residues. The CDR3 reads CASSLPEQGFEQYF. The CDR3 DNA reads as TGTGCCAGCAGCTTACCAGAACAGGGGTTCGAGCAGTACTTC.

This clonotype was seen only a few times. The chain carries TRBV19 and TRBJ2-7; possibly TRBD1 or TRBD2 for D (6 bases each). Trimming shortened V by 6 bases and J by 6 bases, and 18 bases separated the two germline ends. This CDR3 is 14 amino acids long. Germline CDR1 reads LNHDA; CDR2 reads SQIVND (reference sequence). The CDR3 DNA sequence: TGTGCCAGTAGCCGGCTCAAGGGGGGAGTCGAGCAGTACTTC. Encoded protein: CASSRLKGGVEQYF.

This clonotype was recorded many times. The rearrangement joins TRBV20-1 to TRBJ1-3; possibly TRBD1 for D (6 bases). This CDR3 has 16 residues. With 0 bases removed from V and 0 bases from J, the gap between germline ends came to 12 bases. Germline V gene data show CDR1 as DFQATT and CDR2 as SNEGSKA (reference sequence). CDR3 in DNA: TGCAGTGCTAGAGATCGGGGGGCAGCCTCTGGAAACACCATATATTTT. Translated: CSARDRGAASGNTIYF.